This T cell receptor (beta chain) was sequenced in a study of control samples from healthy donors and cancer patients. Measured with immunoSEQ multiplex PCR; TCRdb has only the in-frame clones, and not every one. The data show 120,000 or so clones, with approximately 88% seen just once and about 40% held by the top ten. Trimming shortened V by 5 bases and J by 1 base, and 9 bases separated the two germline ends. The germline V gene has CDR1 LNHDA and CDR2 SQIVND (reference sequence). CDR3 length: 14 amino acids. The chain employs TRBV19 and TRBJ1-5; the D is unclear. The sequencing input was blood. The source is a man in his fifties or sixties in good health. CDR3 bases: TGTGCCAGTAGTTCCAGCTACAGCAATCAGCCCCAGCATTTT. This codes for CASSSSYSNQPQHF.